Listed here are 25 T cell receptor beta chains from one sample, sequenced in a study of OX40 agonist ivuxolimab in advanced cancers. Assay: immunoSEQ multiplex PCR; the TCRdb copy retains only in-frame clones and omits some. The data hold approximately 89,000 clones, with roughly 87% observed a single time. Source: CD4+ or CD8+ T cells sorted from blood, taken in a trial of the OX40 agonist ivuxolimab. All receptors derive from an adult with an advanced solid tumor such as melanoma, head and neck, liver or kidney cancer.

The chain has TRBV9 and TRBJ2-7, with D possibly being TRBD1 (5 bases). The CDR3 loop spans 14 amino acids. Trimming shortened V by 0 bases and J by 5 bases, and 12 bases separated the two germline ends. Germline V gives CDR1 SGDLS, CDR2 YYNGEE. The CDR3 DNA follows: TGTGCCAGCAGCGTAGAGGGAAGGGGCCACGAGCAGTACTTC. Amino acid sequence: CASSVEGRGHEQYF.

This clone was found a few times. The V call is TRBV11-2, the J call TRBJ1-1; D is unresolved. Between the trimmed V and J ends, which lost 5 bases and 1 base, there was a span of 8 bases. Germline V gene lookup returns CDR1 SGHAT and CDR2 FQNNGV. The CDR3 covers 13 residues. This CDR3 is CASSRTQNTEAFF. DNA of the CDR3: TGTGCCAGCAGCCGAACACAGAACACTGAAGCTTTCTTT.

This clone was found once. V usage is TRBV27 and J usage is TRBJ2-1, with 8 positions matching TRBD1. The germline CDR1 and CDR2 sequences are MNHEY and SMNVEV (reference sequence). V lost 6 bases and J lost 0; bases outside the gene matches: 4. CDR3 length: 15 residues. This CDR3 is CASRKDRGSYNEQFF. The CDR3 bases are TGTGCCAGCAGAAAAGACAGGGGCTCCTACAATGAGCAGTTCTTC.

This clone was counted between two and nine times. A read error may account for a junction end that differs from germline. The chain is built from TRBV2 and TRBJ2-7, with TRBD1 matching over 12 bases. Germline V CDR1 and CDR2: SNHLY, FYNNEI. The CDR3 runs 15 residues. The CDR3 DNA follows: TGTGCCAGCAGCGAAGGGGGACAGGGGGCTTACGAGCAGTACTTC. It codes for CASSEGGQGAYEQYF.

The CDR3 DNA sequence: TGTGCCAGCGGCGAACAGGAGAACACTGAAGCTTTCTTT. Residues: CASGEQENTEAFF. This chain uses TRBV6-5 with TRBJ1-1; D is perhaps TRBD1 (5 bases). The germline V and J ends were trimmed by 8 bases and 1 base, with 11 bases remaining between them. Germline CDR1 and CDR2: MNHEY and SVGAGI. The CDR3 is 13 amino acids.

This chain uses TRBV15 with TRBJ1-1, with no clear D. The length of the CDR3 is 14 residues. V dropped 4 bases and J dropped 1 base, with 10 bases sitting between them. Germline values: CDR1 LNHNV, CDR2 YYDKDF (reference sequence). In nucleotides, the CDR3 is TGTGCCACCAGCACCAGGTATCAGAACACTGAAGCTTTCTTT. Translating it yields CATSTRYQNTEAFF.

This chain connects TRBV7-2 to TRBJ1-6, with D unclear. The CDR3 is 14 amino acids. Trimming removed 5 bases at V and 7 bases at J, with 12 bases between. CDR1 is SGHTA and CDR2 is FQGNSA in the germline V gene. This CDR3 reads CASSQRARNSPLHF. In DNA, the CDR3 is TGTGCCAGCAGCCAGCGGGCCAGAAATTCACCCCTCCACTTT.

Comment on this clone: The sample carries other DNA sequences with the same CDR3. The V call is TRBV18, the J call TRBJ2-7; no clear D gene. V was cut by 3 bases and J by 3 bases, with 6 bases left in between. The germline V gene has CDR1 KGHSH and CDR2 LQKENI. The CDR3 is 12 residues long. In DNA form, the CDR3 reads TGTGCCAGCTCACCGGGTAGCTACGAGCAGTACTTC. Protein: CASSPGSYEQYF.

The chain combines TRBV5-4 with TRBJ2-7; D unresolved. Looked up from germline, CDR1 is SGHNT and CDR2 is YYREEE (reference sequence). Trimming removed 4 bases at V and 1 base at J, with 9 bases between. This CDR3 spans 13 amino acids. CDR3: CASSPEDSYEQYF. CDR3 DNA sequence: TGTGCCAGCAGCCCCGAGGATTCCTACGAGCAGTACTTC.

This chain joins TRBV2 and TRBJ1-1; D is ambiguous. CDR3 size: 16 residues. Germline CDR1 reads SNHLY; CDR2 reads FYNNEI. V was cut by 6 bases and J by 4 bases, with 21 bases left in between. The CDR3 reads CASRPGSQFLGTEAFF. For the CDR3, the DNA is TGTGCCAGCAGGCCGGGGTCGCAGTTTTTGGGCACTGAAGCTTTCTTT.

The chain couples TRBV4-2 to TRBJ1-5; D is uncertain. Germline V gene data show CDR1 as LGHNA and CDR2 as YNFKEQ. The CDR3 sequence is 16 residues long. The V end was cut by 1 base, the J end by 4 bases, with 14 bases between. For the CDR3, the DNA is TGTGCCAGCAGCCAAGTATCGGGCCAAGGGAATCAGCCCCAGCATTTT. It is translated as CASSQVSGQGNQPQHF.

V gene TRBV5-4 combines with J gene TRBJ1-3, with unresolved D. Germline V gene lookup returns CDR1 SGHNT and CDR2 YYREEE (reference sequence). The CDR3 runs 17 residues. V was trimmed by 4 bases and J by 1 base, leaving 18 bases between them. This CDR3 reads CASSTQIPGVSGNTIYF. The CDR3 DNA reads as TGTGCCAGCAGCACTCAAATACCGGGAGTTTCTGGAAACACCATATATTTT.

The rearrangement joins TRBV4-3 to TRBJ1-2; D ambiguous. V shed 1 base and J shed 5 bases, with 14 bases lying between them. CDR1 is LGHNA and CDR2 is YSLEER in the germline V gene. This CDR3 is built from 15 residues. This CDR3 reads CASSQVLSGGYGYTF. The CDR3 region has the DNA TGCGCCAGCAGCCAAGTTCTCTCAGGCGGATATGGCTACACCTTC.

This chain connects TRBV9 to TRBJ2-7; 10 nucleotides align to TRBD1. The germline CDR1 and CDR2 sequences are SGDLS and YYNGEE. V gave up 0 bases and J gave up 2 bases; unmatched junction bases: 2. This CDR3 comprises 15 residues. The CDR3 DNA follows: TGTGCCAGCAGCGTAGGACAGGGGGCGCCCTACGAGCAGTACTTC. Translated, it gives CASSVGQGAPYEQYF.

The chain couples TRBV2 to TRBJ2-1; weak D call: TRBD1 (5 bases). Germline V lookup: CDR1 SNHLY, CDR2 FYNNEI. The V and J ends lost 10 bases and 9 bases respectively, with 13 bases between them. The CDR3 has 11 amino acids. The CDR3 region has the DNA TGTGCCACCAAAGTAAGGGGTGAGCAGTTCTTC. Translation: CATKVRGEQFF.

The chain couples TRBV10-3 to TRBJ2-1; 9 nucleotides line up with TRBD2. CDR1 ENHRY and CDR2 SYGVKD come from the germline V gene. The CDR3 is made up of 15 amino acids. V lost 4 bases to trimming and J lost 4 bases; unmatched junction nucleotides: 5. CDR3 residues: CAISGRSGGYNEQFF. CDR3 DNA sequence: TGTGCCATCAGTGGGAGGAGCGGGGGGTACAATGAGCAGTTCTTC.

The rearrangement links TRBV14 to TRBJ1-5; D gene unclear. The V gene lost 3 bases and the J gene lost 3 bases, with 9 bases spanning the gap. The CDR3 sequence is 14 residues long. CDR1 and CDR2 from the germline V gene are SGHDN and FVKESK. The CDR3 bases are TGTGCCAGCAGCCATGGAAGGCACAATCAGCCCCAGCATTTT. Residues: CASSHGRHNQPQHF.

The gene calls are TRBV7-2 and TRBJ2-3; 9 bases map to TRBD2. The trim removed 3 bases at V and 0 bases at J, leaving 13 bases unmatched. Germline CDR1 is SGHTA and CDR2 is FQGNSA. The CDR3 loop spans 19 amino acids. CDR3 sequence (DNA): TGTGCCAGCAGCTTCTATAGGGTAGCGGGGGCCTCTAGCACAGATACGCAGTATTTT. It encodes CASSFYRVAGASSTDTQYF. Filled out from reference TRBV7-2 and TRBJ2-3, the complete variable domain reads GAGVSQSPSNKVTEKGKDVELRCDPISGHTALYWYRQSLGQGLEFLIYFQGNSAPDKSGLPSDRFSAERTGGSVSTLTIQRTQQEDSAVYLCASSFYRVAGASSTDTQYFGPGTRLTVL.

The chain carries TRBV5-5 and TRBJ1-2; D is ambiguous. Germline V gene sequence: CDR1 SGHKS, CDR2 YYEKEE (reference sequence). Trimming shortened V by 0 bases and J by 0 bases, and 9 bases separated the two germline ends. The CDR3 has 15 residues. CDR3 residues: CASSLAPLSNYGYTF. CDR3 DNA sequence: TGTGCCAGCAGCTTGGCACCGCTCTCTAACTATGGCTACACCTTC.

The J gene is TRBJ1-2, the V gene TRBV7-3, with D uncertain. Germline assignment: CDR1 SGHTA and CDR2 FQGTGA. Trimming cost V 2 bases and J 4 bases, with 11 bases left between them. This CDR3 is 14 amino acids long. The CDR3 DNA reads TGTGCCAGCAGCTTAGAGGGTGTGGGCTATGGCTACACCTTC. Protein: CASSLEGVGYGYTF.

The CDR3 DNA is TGTGCCAGCAGTAGGCTTGGGCCCGCGGACGAGCAGTACTTC. Translated: CASSRLGPADEQYF. The chain combines TRBV27 with TRBJ2-7; no definite D call. The germline V and J ends were trimmed by 5 bases and 5 bases, with 16 bases remaining between them. The CDR3 totals 14 residues. Per germline, CDR1 MNHEY and CDR2 SMNVEV (reference sequence).

The chain joins TRBV7-2 to TRBJ2-1, with unresolved D. Germline V gene lookup returns CDR1 SGHTA and CDR2 FQGNSA. The CDR3 contains 12 residues. Trimming took off 2 bases at V and 12 bases at J, with 11 bases between the two ends. The CDR3 loop reads CASSLIRSGQFF. The DNA for the CDR3 is TGTGCCAGCAGCTTAATCAGGTCGGGGCAGTTCTTC.

V and J are TRBV5-4 and TRBJ1-4; 8 bases are a match to TRBD1. CDR3 length: 15 residues. Trimming removed 3 bases from V and 2 bases from J; junction bases left unmatched: 3. CDR1 SGHNT and CDR2 YYREEE come from the germline V gene (reference sequence). CDR3 loop: CASSSHRGTNEKLFF. The CDR3 nucleotides are TGTGCCAGCAGCTCCCACAGGGGGACTAATGAAAAACTGTTTTTT.

This chain uses TRBV15 with TRBJ1-5; D might be TRBD1 (6 bases). This CDR3 spans 16 amino acids. V was trimmed by 1 base and J by 5 bases, leaving 15 bases between them. Germline CDR1 reads LNHNV; CDR2 reads YYDKDF (reference sequence). The CDR3 sequence: CATSRVTGSGDQPQHF. In nucleotides, the CDR3 is TGTGCCACCAGCAGAGTAACAGGGTCTGGCGATCAGCCCCAGCATTTT.

The chain has TRBV7-9 and TRBJ1-1; tentative D call: TRBD1 (5 bases). Germline values: CDR1 SEHNR, CDR2 FQNEAQ (reference sequence). V gave up 3 bases and J gave up 5 bases, with 13 bases separating them. This CDR3 has 14 amino acids. The CDR3 nucleotides read TGTGCCAGCAGCTTCTTCAGTTGGGGGACTGAAGCTTTCTTT. This translates into CASSFFSWGTEAFF.